The source of this T cell receptor beta chain is a study of human T cells and chemical hapten exposure. Study results and limitations: Clustering by CDR3 similarity yielded significantly more large clusters from expanded TCRs than controls. TCRs exceeding a frequency of 1 in 1000 stayed unchanged under DPC sensitization.

The time point here: pre-sensitization, week 0. Treatment of the sample: therapeutic diphenylcyclopropenone sensitization with weekly scalp DPC. Total RNA extraction was carried out from unfractionated whole blood. Trimming removed 6 bases from V and 6 bases from J, with 9 bases in between. This CDR3 has 12 residues. Germline lookup yields CDR1 MNHNY and CDR2 SVGAGI (reference sequence). In the original analysis: More than 95,000 TCRs per sample was the median, with a range of roughly 23,224 to 690,600. MiXCR was run by TCRdb on the RACE reads, yielding one entry per CDR3 protein. The V and J calls here are based on TCRdb, not the publication. This table has under 300,000 distinct CDR3 sequences, more than 6.5% appearing once. This clonotype was counted only a few times. What it binds is not known.

The TCR originated in a woman aged 40 to 50 with alopecia areata. Some clones in this sample may be carry-over from other donors' samples. Material: whole blood, obtained in connection with sensitization to the hapten diphenylcyclopropenone (DPC). The V call is TRBV6-6, the J call TRBJ2-4, with no clear D. This CDR3 is CASSYLSNIQYF. DNA of the CDR3: TGTGCCAGCAGCTACCTGTCAAACATTCAGTACTTC.